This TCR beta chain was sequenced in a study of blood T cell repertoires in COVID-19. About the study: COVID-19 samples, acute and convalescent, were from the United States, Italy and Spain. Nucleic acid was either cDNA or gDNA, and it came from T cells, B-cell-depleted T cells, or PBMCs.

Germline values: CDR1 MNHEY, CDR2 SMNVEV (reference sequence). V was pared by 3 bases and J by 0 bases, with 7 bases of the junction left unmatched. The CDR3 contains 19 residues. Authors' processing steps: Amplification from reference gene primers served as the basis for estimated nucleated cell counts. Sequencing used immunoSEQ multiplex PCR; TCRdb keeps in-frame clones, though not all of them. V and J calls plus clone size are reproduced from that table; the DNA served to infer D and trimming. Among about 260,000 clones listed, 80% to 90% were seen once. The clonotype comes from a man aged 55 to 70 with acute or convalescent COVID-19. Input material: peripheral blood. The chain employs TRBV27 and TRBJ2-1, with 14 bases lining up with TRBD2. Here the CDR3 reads CASSFRRTSGRYSYNEQFF. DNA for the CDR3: TGTGCCAGCAGTTTCCGCCGGACTAGCGGGAGGTACTCCTACAATGAGCAGTTCTTC.